These 8 T cell receptor beta chains originate from one sample sequenced in a study of a mutant IDH1 vaccine in newly diagnosed glioma. No antigen is known for these receptors. Time point reported: week 35, safety follow-up. What each vaccine dose contained was 300 ug of mutant IDH1 20-mer peptide, accompanied by topical imiquimod. Sequencing used immunoSEQ multiplex PCR; TCRdb keeps in-frame clones, though not all of them. Altogether around 41,000 clones are present, 85% to 90% being singletons, with the ten largest covering around 1.5%. The source was PBMCs, collected from a glioma patient whose treatment included an IDH1 peptide vaccine. The receptors derive from a man between 40 and 49 years old with glioma.

This chain links TRBV6-5 with TRBJ1-6; D is perhaps TRBD1 (5 bases). Germline CDR1 is MNHEY and CDR2 is SVGAGI. The V end was cut by 6 bases, the J end by 5 bases, with 11 bases between. The CDR3 spans 14 residues. CDR3 amino acids: CASSRTTNNSPLHF. CDR3 bases: TGTGCCAGCAGCAGGACAACCAATAATTCACCCCTCCACTTT.

The genes are TRBV5-1 and TRBJ2-2, with 7 bases matching TRBD1. With V trimmed by 3 bases and J by 1 base, 3 bases remained unmatched. The CDR3 consists of 15 residues. Germline CDR1 reads SGHRS; CDR2 reads YFSETQ. DNA of the CDR3: TGCGCCAGCAGCTACGGGACAGTGAACACCGGGGAGCTGTTTTTT. It translates to CASSYGTVNTGELFF.

This chain links TRBV7-9 with TRBJ2-1, with D perhaps TRBD2 (5 bases). CDR1 SEHNR and CDR2 FQNEAQ come from the germline V gene (reference sequence). This CDR3 spans 12 amino acids. V lost 5 bases to trimming and J lost 7 bases, with 9 bases between them. This CDR3 is CASSSTSNEQFF. The CDR3 nucleotides are TGTGCCAGCAGCAGCACTAGTAATGAGCAGTTCTTC.

J is TRBJ2-5 and V is TRBV25-1; a weak D match, TRBD2 (5 bases). The germline V and J ends were trimmed by 1 base and 1 base, with 16 bases remaining between them. The CDR3 is made up of 17 amino acids. Germline V gene data show CDR1 as MGHDK and CDR2 as SYGVNS. CDR3 amino acids: CASSESRGPAAQETQYF. CDR3 in DNA: TGTGCCAGCAGTGAATCAAGAGGGCCAGCAGCCCAAGAGACCCAGTACTTC.

V and J are TRBV15 and TRBJ2-7, with a possible D match to TRBD2 (5 bases). The CDR3 runs to 12 residues. Germline V gives CDR1 LNHNV, CDR2 YYDKDF (reference sequence). The ends were cut back, 2 bases at V and 7 bases at J, with 9 bases in the middle. The CDR3 nucleotides are TGTGCCACCAGCAGACGAGGGCGGGAGCAGTACTTC. This translates into CATSRRGREQYF.

The chain recombines TRBV10-1 with TRBJ2-3; D is possibly TRBD2 (6 bases). The CDR3 consists of 11 residues. Trimming took 8 bases from V and 6 from J, leaving 9 bases between them. The germline V gene encodes CDR1 WNHNN and CDR2 SYGVQD (reference sequence). The CDR3 here is CASGREDTQYF. CDR3 bases: TGCGCCAGCGGACGGGAGGATACGCAGTATTTT.

The CDR3 region is CASSLTGFMAGNTIYF. The CDR3 DNA follows: TGCGCCAGCAGCCTGACAGGGTTTATGGCGGGAAACACCATATATTTT. This sequence joins TRBV5-1 and TRBJ1-3; TRBD1 matches 7 bases. The trim removed 4 bases at V and 4 bases at J, leaving 11 bases unmatched. From germline, CDR1 is SGHRS and CDR2 YFSETQ. The CDR3 has 16 residues.

The rearrangement uses TRBV11-2 and TRBJ2-7; 12 nucleotides match TRBD2. The junction had 2 bases not matched to a gene; V was cut back by 3 bases and J by 5 bases. Looked up from germline, CDR1 is SGHAT and CDR2 is FQNNGV. CDR3 length equals 14 residues. The CDR3 DNA reads TGTGCCAGCAGCTTGACTAGCGGGAGCCACGAGCAGTACTTC. Translation gives CASSLTSGSHEQYF. Full variable domain (rest looked up from reference TRBV11-2 and TRBJ2-7): EAGVAQSPRYKIIEKRQSVAFWCNPISGHATLYWYQQILGQGPKLLIQFQNNGVVDDSQLPKDRFSAERLKGVDSTLKIQPAKLEDSAVYLCASSLTSGSHEQYFGPGTRLTVT.